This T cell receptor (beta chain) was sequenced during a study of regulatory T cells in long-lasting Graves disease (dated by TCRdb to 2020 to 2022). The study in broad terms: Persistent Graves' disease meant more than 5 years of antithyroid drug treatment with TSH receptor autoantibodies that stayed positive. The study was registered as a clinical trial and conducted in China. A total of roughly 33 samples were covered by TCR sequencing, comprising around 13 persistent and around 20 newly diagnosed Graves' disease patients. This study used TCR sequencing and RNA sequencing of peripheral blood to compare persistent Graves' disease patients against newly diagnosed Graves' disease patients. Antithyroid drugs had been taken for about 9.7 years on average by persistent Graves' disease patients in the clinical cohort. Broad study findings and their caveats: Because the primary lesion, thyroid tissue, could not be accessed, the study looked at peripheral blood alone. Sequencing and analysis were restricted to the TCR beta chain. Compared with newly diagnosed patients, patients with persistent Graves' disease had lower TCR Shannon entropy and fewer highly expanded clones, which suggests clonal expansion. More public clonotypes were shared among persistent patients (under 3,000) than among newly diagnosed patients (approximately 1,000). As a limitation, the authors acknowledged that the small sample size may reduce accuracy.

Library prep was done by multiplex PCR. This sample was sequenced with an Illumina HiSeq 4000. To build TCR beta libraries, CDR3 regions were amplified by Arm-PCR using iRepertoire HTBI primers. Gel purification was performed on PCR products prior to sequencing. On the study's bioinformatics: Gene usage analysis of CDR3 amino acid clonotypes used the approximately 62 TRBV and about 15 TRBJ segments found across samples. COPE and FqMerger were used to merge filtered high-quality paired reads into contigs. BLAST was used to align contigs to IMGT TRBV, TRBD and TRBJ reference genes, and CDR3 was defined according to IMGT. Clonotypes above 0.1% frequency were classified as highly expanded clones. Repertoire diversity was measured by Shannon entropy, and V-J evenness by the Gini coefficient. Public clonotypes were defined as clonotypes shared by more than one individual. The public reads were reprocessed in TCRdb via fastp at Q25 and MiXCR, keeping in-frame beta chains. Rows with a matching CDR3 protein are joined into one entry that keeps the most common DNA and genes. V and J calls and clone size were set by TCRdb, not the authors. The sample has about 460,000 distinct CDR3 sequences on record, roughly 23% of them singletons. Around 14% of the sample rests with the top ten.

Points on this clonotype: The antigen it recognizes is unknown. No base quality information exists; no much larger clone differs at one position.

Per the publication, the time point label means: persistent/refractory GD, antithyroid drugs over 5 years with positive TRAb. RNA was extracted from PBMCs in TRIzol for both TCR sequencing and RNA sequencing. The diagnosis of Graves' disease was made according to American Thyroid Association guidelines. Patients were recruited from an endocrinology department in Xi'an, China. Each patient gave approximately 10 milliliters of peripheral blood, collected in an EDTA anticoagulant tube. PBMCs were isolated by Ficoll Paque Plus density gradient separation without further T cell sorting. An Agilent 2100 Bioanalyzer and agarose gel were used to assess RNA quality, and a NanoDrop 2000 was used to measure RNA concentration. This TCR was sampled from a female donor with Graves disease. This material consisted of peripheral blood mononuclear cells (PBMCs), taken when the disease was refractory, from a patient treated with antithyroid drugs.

The nucleotides are TGTGCCAGCAGCTTAGACCGACTAGCGGCTCTTAGGGAGACCCAGTACTTC. It is translated as CASSLDRLAALRETQYF. The rearranged segments are TRBV11-1 and TRBJ2-5, with 9 middle bases fitting TRBD2. V trim: 1 base; J trim: 5 bases; unmatched bases: 11. The CDR3 spans 17 residues, from the cysteine through the phenylalanine. The read is trimmed to its CDR3 DNA, 51 bases read in frame from base 1. For CDR1 and CDR2, the germline V gene (reference sequence) lists SGHAT and FQDESV. The reference TRBV11-1 and TRBJ2-5 proteins fill in what lies around the CDR3, so the full variable domain reads EAEVAQSPRYKITEKSQAVAFWCDPISGHATLYWYRQILGQGPELLVQFQDESVVDDSQLPKDRFSAERLKGVDSTLKIQPAELGDSAMYLCASSLDRLAALRETQYFGPGTRLLVL.